This is a list of T cell receptor beta chains from one sample in a study of control samples from healthy donors and cancer patients. Data came from immunoSEQ multiplex PCR; TCRdb stores just in-frame clones and leaves some out. The sample gives approximately 210,000 clones, about 91% of which show up once; less than 2% is in the top ten. The sample was blood. The receptors stem from a young man in good health. Each CDR3 is given with its conserved first and last residue. D genes are given only for firm matches. Clone size is stated in some rows and not others, as once, few, many or a class when expanded.

TRBV7-9	TRBJ2-7	NA	NA	TGTGCCAGCAGCGGCGGATACGGCTACGAGCAGTACTTC	CASSGGYGYEQYF
TRBV2	TRBJ2-7	NA	NA	TGTGCCAGCAGTGTGACCCCCTACGAGCAGTACTTC	CASSVTPYEQYF
TRBV19	TRBJ1-5	NA	TRBD1	TGTGCCTCACAATTACAGGGGGGTAGCAATCAGCCCCAGCATTTT	CASQLQGGSNQPQHF
TRBV19	TRBJ1-5	NA	NA	TGTGCCAGTAGCCTAGGACAAGCATCCCAGGGTTTCAATCAGCCCCAGCATTTT	CASSLGQASQGFNQPQHF
TRBV11-2	TRBJ1-1	once	TRBD1	TGTGCCAGCAGCTTAGATACAGGGGGGAGAGGTGAAGCTTTCTTT	CASSLDTGGRGEAFF
TRBV10-3	TRBJ1-1	NA	NA	TGTGCCATCAGTGAGTCAAACCCTAGGGGCACTGAAGCTTTCTTT	CAISESNPRGTEAFF
TRBV4-1	TRBJ2-1	NA	TRBD1	TGCGCCAGCAGCCACTCCGGGACAGGGGGCGTGGATGAGCAGTTCTTC	CASSHSGTGGVDEQFF
TRBV6-1	TRBJ2-1	NA	TRBD1	TGTGCCAGCAGTGAAGTCTGGGACAGGAGGTACAATGAGCAGTTCTTC	CASSEVWDRRYNEQFF
TRBV13	TRBJ1-1	NA	NA	TGTGCCAGCAGCTTTCAAAAGAGGAACACTGAAGCTTTCTTT	CASSFQKRNTEAFF
TRBV7-8	TRBJ1-6	NA	NA	TGTGCCAGCAGCTTATTGGGTCAGGTCGACGGGAATTCACCCCTCCACTTT	CASSLLGQVDGNSPLHF
TRBV6-1	TRBJ2-7	NA	NA	TGTGCCAGCAGTGAAATGGGGGGCGTCGAGCAGTACTTC	CASSEMGGVEQYF
TRBV11-3	TRBJ2-3	NA	TRBD1	TGTGCCAGCAGCCGACAGGGGTTCCCCACAGATACGCAGTATTTT	CASSRQGFPTDTQYF
TRBV9	TRBJ2-7	once	NA	TGTGCCAGCAGCGTAGACTCCTACGAGCAGTACTTC	CASSVDSYEQYF
TRBV18	TRBJ2-2	NA	NA	TGTGCCAGCTCACCACCCCAGCGCGGGGAGCTGTTTTTT	CASSPPQRGELFF
TRBV3-1/TRBV3-2	TRBJ1-2	NA	TRBD1	TGTGCCAGCAGCCGCGGACAGGGAAAGGGAGGCTACACCTTC	CASSRGQGKGGYTF
TRBV4-1	TRBJ2-1	NA	NA	TGCGCCAGCGTCGAAGGTAATGAGCAGTTCTTC	CASVEGNEQFF
TRBV29-1	TRBJ2-2	NA	TRBD2	TGCGCGTTGAGCGGGGGGAACACCGGGGAGCTGTTTTTT	CALSGGNTGELFF
TRBV5-1	TRBJ2-3	NA	TRBD1	TGCGCCAGCAGCTCGGGACAGGGGGCGGATACGCAGTATTTT	CASSSGQGADTQYF
TRBV19	TRBJ2-7	once	TRBD1	TGTGCCAGTAGTCCTTTCCCCGGGACAGGATCTTACGAGCAGTACTTC	CASSPFPGTGSYEQYF
TRBV3-1/TRBV3-2	TRBJ1-1	NA	TRBD1	TGTGCCAGCAGCCCCCAGCGGACAGGGGGCGCGCCTTTCTTT	CASSPQRTGGAPFF
TRBV11-1	TRBJ1-1	NA	TRBD1	TGTGCCAGCAGCTTAGTAGAGGGACAGGGGGCCCGAGCTTTCTTT	CASSLVEGQGARAFF
TRBV9	TRBJ1-4	once	TRBD1	TGTGCCAGCAGCGTAGACGTGGGACAGGGTGGAGAAAAACTGTTTTTT	CASSVDVGQGGEKLFF
TRBV6-5	TRBJ2-1	NA	NA	TGTGCCAGCATCTTGGGGGAGATCTCCTACAATGAGCAGTTCTTC	CASILGEISYNEQFF
TRBV27	TRBJ1-5	NA	TRBD1	TGTGCCAGCAGTTCCAACCGGGACAGTGCGCAGCCCCAGCATTTT	CASSSNRDSAQPQHF
TRBV9	TRBJ1-2	NA	NA	TGTGCCAGCAGCGTAGGGACAGTTGGGGGCTCTAACTATGGCTACACCTTC	CASSVGTVGGSNYGYTF
TRBV6-6	TRBJ1-1	NA	NA	TGTGCCAGCAGTTACATTTCAGGGAAGAACACTGAAGCTTTCTTT	CASSYISGKNTEAFF
TRBV6-5	TRBJ1-5	NA	NA	TGTGCCAGCAGTCCCACAGGGTCGGTGAGGGCCCAGCATTTT	CASSPTGSVRAQHF
TRBV11-2	TRBJ1-1	once	NA	TGTGCCAGCAGCGAATTCCAGGGGCACACTGAAGCTTTCTTT	CASSEFQGHTEAFF
TRBV6-5	TRBJ2-7	NA	TRBD1	TGTGCCAGCAGGAACACGGGACAGGGATACGAGCAGTACTTC	CASRNTGQGYEQYF
TRBV25-1	TRBJ1-2	NA	NA	TGTGCCAGCAGGGCAGGGTCCTATGGCTACACCTTC	CASRAGSYGYTF